The 9 T cell receptor beta chains presented below share a single source sample, sequenced in a study of blood T cell repertoires in COVID-19. The method was immunoSEQ multiplex PCR; TCRdb's version includes in-frame clones alone and lacks a portion of them. The sample has 95,000 to 110,000 clones; approximately 81% are singletons. The sample consisted of peripheral blood. The receptors derive from a human donor in a cohort sampled during active COVID-19.

The chain is built from TRBV10-1 and TRBJ2-3; D is ambiguous. The CDR3 consists of 11 residues. The V end was cut by 8 bases, the J end by 7 bases, with 10 bases between. Germline CDR1 and CDR2: WNHNN and SYGVQD (reference sequence). CDR3 DNA: TGCGCCAGCGGGCTTGTAAATACGCAGTATTTT. This translates into CASGLVNTQYF.

This chain connects TRBV2 to TRBJ1-3; 7 bases fit TRBD1. The CDR3 spans 14 residues. Losses at the gene ends were 6 bases for V and 2 bases for J; bases not matched to a gene: 4. The germline CDR1 and CDR2 sequences are SNHLY and FYNNEI. The CDR3 reads CASRPTGAGNTIYF. The DNA for the CDR3 is TGTGCCAGCAGACCCACAGGGGCTGGAAACACCATATATTTT.

This chain joins TRBV5-4 and TRBJ2-3; 13 positions agree with TRBD2. The V segment lost 5 bases and the J segment 6 bases; nucleotides outside the gene matches: 15. The CDR3 has 18 amino acids. Germline V CDR1 and CDR2: SGHNT, YYREEE (reference sequence). CDR3 DNA sequence: TGTGCCAGCAGATTAAGTTTCTCGGGACTAGCGGGATTGGATACGCAGTATTTT. Its protein is CASRLSFSGLAGLDTQYF.

The chain uses TRBV2 and TRBJ2-3, with D perhaps TRBD2 (6 bases). CDR1 SNHLY and CDR2 FYNNEI come from the germline V gene. V dropped 5 bases and J dropped 2 bases, with 20 bases sitting between them. This CDR3 spans 17 amino acids. The CDR3 reads CASSPPPGRDSTDTQYF. The CDR3 nucleotides are TGTGCCAGCAGTCCACCCCCGGGGCGGGATTCCACAGATACGCAGTATTTT.

The chain employs TRBV6-6 and TRBJ2-7, with 9 bases aligning to TRBD2. Losses at the gene ends were 7 bases for V and 5 bases for J; bases not matched to a gene: 6. The CDR3 length is 13 residues. The germline V gene has CDR1 MNHNY and CDR2 SVGAGI (reference sequence). CDR3 in DNA: TGTGCCAGCACCGCGGGGGGGGACCACGAGCAGTACTTC. Protein product: CASTAGGDHEQYF.

The rearrangement uses TRBV6-5 and TRBJ2-3; TRBD2 might be the D (6 bases). Trimming shortened V by 10 bases and J by 2 bases, and 19 bases separated the two germline ends. The CDR3 totals 15 residues. The germline V gene encodes CDR1 MNHEY and CDR2 SVGAGI. As DNA, the CDR3 is TGTGCCATTCGGGGAAGCGGCGGGAACACAGATACGCAGTATTTT. Residues: CAIRGSGGNTDTQYF.

The chain recombines TRBV2 with TRBJ2-5; D is perhaps TRBD2 (5 bases). CDR1 is SNHLY and CDR2 is FYNNEI in the germline V gene. V gave up 4 bases and J gave up 3 bases, with 9 bases separating them. This CDR3 contains 13 residues. DNA for the CDR3: TGTGCCAGCAGTGCGAATAGCGAAGAGACCCAGTACTTC. It yields the protein CASSANSEETQYF. Full variable domain (missing parts from reference TRBV2 and TRBJ2-5): EPEVTQTPSHQVTQMGQEVILRCVPISNHLYFYWYRQILGQKVEFLVSFYNNEISEKSEIFDDQFSVERPDGSNFTLKIRSTKLEDSAMYFCASSANSEETQYFGPGTRLLVL.

The chain employs TRBV11-2 and TRBJ2-2, with 9 positions matching TRBD1. J gave up 4 bases and V 3 bases, and 3 bases lay outside the gene matches. Per germline, CDR1 SGHAT and CDR2 FQNNGV. The CDR3 has 15 residues. CDR3: CASSLGQGSTGELFF. The CDR3 region has the DNA TGTGCCAGCAGCTTGGGACAGGGATCCACCGGGGAGCTGTTTTTT.

The V gene is TRBV28, the J gene TRBJ1-1, with TRBD1 matching over 7 bases. Losses at the gene ends were 6 bases for V and 5 bases for J; bases not matched to a gene: 12. CDR1 is MDHEN, CDR2 SYDVKM, per germline. The CDR3 extends over 15 amino acids. Here the CDR3 DNA reads TGTGCCAGCAGGGACGAACAGGGGTTTCGGACTGAAGCTTTCTTT. Translating it yields CASRDEQGFRTEAFF.